This T cell receptor beta chain was documented in a study of blood T cell repertoires in COVID-19. Study context: Researchers got acute and convalescent COVID-19 samples from the United States, Italy and Spain. T cells, B-cell-depleted T cells, or PBMCs supplied cDNA or gDNA.

Authors' analysis steps: Amplification of reference gene primers was used by the study to estimate nucleated cell counts. Using immunoSEQ multiplex PCR, the repertoire was profiled, and TCRdb retains in-frame clones only, with some absent. V and J calls plus clone size are reproduced from that table; the DNA served to infer D and trimming. The repertoire consists of about 20,000 clones, with 79% occurring once and the leading ten covering 56%. The germline V gene has CDR1 SGHDT and CDR2 YYEEEE. V shed 0 bases and J 5 bases; nucleotides not matched to a gene: 14. This CDR3 spans 18 amino acids. This TCR was recovered from a man older than 75 with acute or convalescent COVID-19. This chain joins TRBV5-6 and TRBJ2-7; 10 nucleotides align to TRBD2. The sample consisted of peripheral blood. The CDR3 protein is CASSLGTSPSGRRNEQYF. The CDR3 nucleotides read TGTGCCAGCAGCTTGGGTACCTCCCCTAGCGGGAGAAGGAACGAGCAGTACTTC.